This T cell receptor beta chain stems from a study of patients and donors after allogeneic stem cell transplantation. TCRdb used MiXCR to reprocess the RT-PCR reads, holding one entry per CDR3 protein. The table shows approximately 200,000 distinct CDR3 sequences, with around two fifths occurring only once. CDR3 length: 13 amino acids. V lost 3 bases and J 3 bases, leaving 8 bases between the germline ends. The germline gives CDR1 LNHDA, CDR2 SQIVND (reference sequence). Sequenced material: blood, either unsorted or a sorted T cell fraction (not recorded which). This clonotype originated in a human donor who was either an allogeneic HSCT recipient or a stem cell or donor lymphocyte infusion donor (not recorded which). It is not recorded whose cells these are; they may come from a transplant donor. The rearrangement joins TRBV19 to TRBJ1-1; D unclear. The CDR3 spells CASSIPGYTEAFF. CDR3 nucleotide sequence: TGTGCCAGTAGTATTCCGGGATACACTGAAGCTTTCTTT.